This record concerns one T cell receptor beta chain sequence. No antigen is known for it. The data derive from a study of cytomegalovirus exposure and HLA in healthy donors. Overall study results and limits: HLA alleles showed associations with 16,951 TCR beta sequences in a later analysis, at a 0.05 false discovery rate.

Both 60 Vbeta primers and 13 Jbeta primers went into the PCR. Per the study methods: Later, 80 million or so unique TCR beta chains were counted in an analysis, and about 10 million of them were shared. Libraries were prepared by immunoSEQ multiplex PCR; TCRdb keeps only in-frame clonotypes and omits some of them. V and J calls and clone size are given by that table; D and trimming were obtained from the DNA. The repertoire has fewer than 110,000 clones, over 75% of them found once; the top ten carry roughly 3.9%. The source is a male donor in good health and CMV-seronegative. Sequences were obtained from PBMCs.

The CDR3 DNA reads TGTGCCAGCAGCTTAGGGACACTGGGGACCCAGTACTTC. Translated: CASSLGTLGTQYF. This chain uses TRBV7-9 with TRBJ2-5; D possibly corresponds to TRBD1 (5 bases). Trimming pared 1 base from V and 7 bases from J, leaving 10 bases between. Germline assignment: CDR1 SEHNR and CDR2 FQNEAQ (reference sequence). The CDR3 extends over 13 amino acids.